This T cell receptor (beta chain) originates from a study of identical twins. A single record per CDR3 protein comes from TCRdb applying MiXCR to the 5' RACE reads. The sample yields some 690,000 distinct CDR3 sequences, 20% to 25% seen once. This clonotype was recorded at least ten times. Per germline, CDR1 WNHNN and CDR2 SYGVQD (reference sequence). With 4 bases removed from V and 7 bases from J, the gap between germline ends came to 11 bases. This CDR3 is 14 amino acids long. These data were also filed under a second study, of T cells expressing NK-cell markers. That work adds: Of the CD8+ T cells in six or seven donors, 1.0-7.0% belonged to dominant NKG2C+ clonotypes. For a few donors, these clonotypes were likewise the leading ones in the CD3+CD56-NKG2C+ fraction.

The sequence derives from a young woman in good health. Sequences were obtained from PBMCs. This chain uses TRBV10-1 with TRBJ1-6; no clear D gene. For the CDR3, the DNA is TGCGCCAGCAGTGTTCAGGACGGGAATTCACCCCTCCACTTT. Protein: CASSVQDGNSPLHF.